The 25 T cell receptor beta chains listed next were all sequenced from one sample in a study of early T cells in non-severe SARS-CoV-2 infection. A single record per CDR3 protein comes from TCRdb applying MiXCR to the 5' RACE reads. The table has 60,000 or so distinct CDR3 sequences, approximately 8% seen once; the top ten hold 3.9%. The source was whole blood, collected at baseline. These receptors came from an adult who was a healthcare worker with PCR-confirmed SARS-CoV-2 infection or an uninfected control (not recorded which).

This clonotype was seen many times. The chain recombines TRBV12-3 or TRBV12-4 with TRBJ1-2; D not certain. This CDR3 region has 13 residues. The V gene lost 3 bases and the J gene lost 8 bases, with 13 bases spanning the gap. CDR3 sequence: CASSFDGVTGYTF. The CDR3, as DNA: TGTGCCAGCAGTTTTGACGGCGTTACAGGCTACACCTTC.

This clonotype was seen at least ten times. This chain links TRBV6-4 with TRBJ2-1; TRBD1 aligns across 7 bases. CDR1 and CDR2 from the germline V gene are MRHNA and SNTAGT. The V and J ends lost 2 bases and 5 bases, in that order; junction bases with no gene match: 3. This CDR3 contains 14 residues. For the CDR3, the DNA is TGTGCCAGCAGTGACACAGGGGACCACAATGAGCAGTTCTTC. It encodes CASSDTGDHNEQFF.

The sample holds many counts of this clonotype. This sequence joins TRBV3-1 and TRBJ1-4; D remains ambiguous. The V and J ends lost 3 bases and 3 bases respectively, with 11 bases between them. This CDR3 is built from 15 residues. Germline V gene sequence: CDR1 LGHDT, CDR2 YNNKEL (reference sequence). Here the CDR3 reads CASSQSEAANEKLFF. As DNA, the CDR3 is TGTGCCAGCAGCCAGTCAGAGGCGGCTAATGAAAAACTGTTTTTT.

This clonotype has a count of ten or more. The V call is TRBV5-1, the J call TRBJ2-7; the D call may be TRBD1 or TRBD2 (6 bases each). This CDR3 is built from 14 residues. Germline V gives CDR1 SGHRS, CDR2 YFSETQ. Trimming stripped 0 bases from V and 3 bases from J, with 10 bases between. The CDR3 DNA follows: TGCGCCAGCAGCTTGGACAGGGAGGTCTACGAGCAGTACTTC. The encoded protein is CASSLDREVYEQYF.

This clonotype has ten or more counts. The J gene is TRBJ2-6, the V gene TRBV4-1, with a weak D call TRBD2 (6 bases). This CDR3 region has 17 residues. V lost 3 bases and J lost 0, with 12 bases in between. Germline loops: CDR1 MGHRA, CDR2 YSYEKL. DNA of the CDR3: TGCGCCAGCAGCCATGCCTTGGAGGGCTCTGGGGCCAACGTCCTGACTTTC. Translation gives CASSHALEGSGANVLTF.

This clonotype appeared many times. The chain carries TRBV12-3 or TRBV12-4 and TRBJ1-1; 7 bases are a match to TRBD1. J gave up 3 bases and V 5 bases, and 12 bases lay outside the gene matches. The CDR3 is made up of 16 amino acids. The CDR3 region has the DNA TGTGCCAGCAGTCCCCGAGGGACAGTTGTTTACACTGAAGCTTTCTTT. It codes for CASSPRGTVVYTEAFF.

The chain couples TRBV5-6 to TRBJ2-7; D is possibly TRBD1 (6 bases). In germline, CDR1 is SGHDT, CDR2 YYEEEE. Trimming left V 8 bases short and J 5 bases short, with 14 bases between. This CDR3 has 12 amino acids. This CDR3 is CASSQGFDEQYF. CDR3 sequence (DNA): TGTGCCAGTTCACAGGGATTTGACGAGCAGTACTTC.

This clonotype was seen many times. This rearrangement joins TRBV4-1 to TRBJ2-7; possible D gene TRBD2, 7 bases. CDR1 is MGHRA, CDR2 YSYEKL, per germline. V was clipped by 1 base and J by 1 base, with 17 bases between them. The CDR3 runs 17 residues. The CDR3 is CASSQAVGGGPSYEQYF. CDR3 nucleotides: TGCGCCAGCAGCCAAGCAGTCGGCGGGGGCCCTTCCTACGAGCAGTACTTC.

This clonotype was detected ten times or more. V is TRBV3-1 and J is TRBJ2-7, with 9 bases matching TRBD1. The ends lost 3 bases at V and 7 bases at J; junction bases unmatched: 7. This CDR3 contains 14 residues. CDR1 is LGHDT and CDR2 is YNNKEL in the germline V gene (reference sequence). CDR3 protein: CASSHGTGLREQYF. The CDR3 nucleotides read TGTGCCAGCAGCCATGGGACAGGGCTTCGAGAGCAGTACTTC.

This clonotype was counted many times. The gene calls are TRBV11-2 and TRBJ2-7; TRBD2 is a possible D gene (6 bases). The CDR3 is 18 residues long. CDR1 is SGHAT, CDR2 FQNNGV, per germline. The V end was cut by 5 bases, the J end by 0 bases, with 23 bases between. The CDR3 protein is CASSALTIAAYRSYEQYF. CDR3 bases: TGTGCCAGCAGCGCCTTGACAATAGCGGCTTACCGCTCCTACGAGCAGTACTTC.

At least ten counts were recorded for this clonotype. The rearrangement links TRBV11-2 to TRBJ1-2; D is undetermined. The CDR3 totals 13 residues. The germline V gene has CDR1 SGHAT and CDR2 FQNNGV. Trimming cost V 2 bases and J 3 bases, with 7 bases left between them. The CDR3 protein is CASSLSQHYGYTF. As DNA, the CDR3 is TGTGCCAGCAGCTTAAGCCAGCACTATGGCTACACCTTC.

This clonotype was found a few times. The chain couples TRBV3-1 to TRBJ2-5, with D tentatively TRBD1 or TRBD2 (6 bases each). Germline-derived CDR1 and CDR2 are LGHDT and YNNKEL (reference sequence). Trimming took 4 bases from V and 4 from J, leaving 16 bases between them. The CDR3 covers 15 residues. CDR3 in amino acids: CASSLYKGGRETQYF. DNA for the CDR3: TGTGCCAGCAGCCTATACAAGGGGGGTCGAGAGACCCAGTACTTC.

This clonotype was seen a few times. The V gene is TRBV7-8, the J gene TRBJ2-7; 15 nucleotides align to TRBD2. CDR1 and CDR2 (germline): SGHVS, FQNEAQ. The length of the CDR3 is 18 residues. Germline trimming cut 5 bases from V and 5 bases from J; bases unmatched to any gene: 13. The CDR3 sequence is CASSPGLAGGPKSHEQYF. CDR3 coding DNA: TGTGCCAGCAGCCCTGGACTAGCGGGAGGGCCCAAGTCCCACGAGCAGTACTTC.

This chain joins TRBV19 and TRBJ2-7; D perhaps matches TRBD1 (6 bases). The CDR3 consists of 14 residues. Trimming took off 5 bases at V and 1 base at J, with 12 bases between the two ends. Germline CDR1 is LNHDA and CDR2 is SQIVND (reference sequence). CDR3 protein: CASSEQGLSYEQYF. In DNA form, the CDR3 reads TGTGCCAGTAGTGAACAGGGCCTGTCCTACGAGCAGTACTTC.

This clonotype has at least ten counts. CDR3 sequence: CASTFQQETQYF. CDR3 sequence (DNA): TGTGCCAGCACCTTTCAACAAGAGACCCAGTACTTC. The V call is TRBV11-3, the J call TRBJ2-5; no definite D call. There are 12 residues in the CDR3. V was cut by 7 bases and J by 2 bases, with 8 bases left in between. Germline loops: CDR1 SGHNT, CDR2 YENEEA.

The CDR3, as DNA: TGTGCAAGTCGCTTAGGGGACACCGGGGAGCTGTTTTTT. Encoded protein: CASRLGDTGELFF. The V and J genes are TRBV12-2 and TRBJ2-2. TRBV12-2 has pseudogene status. The CDR3 is made up of 13 amino acids.

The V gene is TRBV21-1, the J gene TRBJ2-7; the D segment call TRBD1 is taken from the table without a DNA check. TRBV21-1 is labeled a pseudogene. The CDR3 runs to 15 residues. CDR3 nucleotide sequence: TGTGCCAGCAGCCTTGAACGCCCTAGGGCCTACGAGCAGTACTTC. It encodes CASSLERPRAYEQYF.

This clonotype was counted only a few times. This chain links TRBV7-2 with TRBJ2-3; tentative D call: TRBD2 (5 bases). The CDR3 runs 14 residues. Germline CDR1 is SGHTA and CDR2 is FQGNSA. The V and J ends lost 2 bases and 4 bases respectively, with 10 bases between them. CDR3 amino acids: CASSLSGRADTQYF. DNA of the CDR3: TGTGCCAGCAGCTTAAGTGGGCGGGCAGATACGCAGTATTTT.

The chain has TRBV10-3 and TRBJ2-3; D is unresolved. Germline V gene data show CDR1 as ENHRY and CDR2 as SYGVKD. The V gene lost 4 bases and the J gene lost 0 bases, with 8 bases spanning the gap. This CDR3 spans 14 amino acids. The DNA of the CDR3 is TGTGCCATCAGTGTATCAGGCAGCACAGATACGCAGTATTTT. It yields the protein CAISVSGSTDTQYF.

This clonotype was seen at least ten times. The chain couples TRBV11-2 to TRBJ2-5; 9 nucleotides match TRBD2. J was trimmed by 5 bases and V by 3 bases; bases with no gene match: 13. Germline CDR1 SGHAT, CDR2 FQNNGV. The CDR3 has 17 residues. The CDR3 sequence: CASSLEGGRAGGETQYF. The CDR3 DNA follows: TGTGCCAGCAGCTTGGAAGGCGGGAGGGCCGGAGGGGAGACCCAGTACTTC.

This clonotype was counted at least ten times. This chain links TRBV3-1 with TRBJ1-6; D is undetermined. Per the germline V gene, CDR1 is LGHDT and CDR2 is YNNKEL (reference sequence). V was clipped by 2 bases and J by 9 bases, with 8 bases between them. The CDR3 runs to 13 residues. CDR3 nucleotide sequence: TGTGCCAGCAGCCAATTCCCCGGTTCACCCCTCCACTTT. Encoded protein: CASSQFPGSPLHF.

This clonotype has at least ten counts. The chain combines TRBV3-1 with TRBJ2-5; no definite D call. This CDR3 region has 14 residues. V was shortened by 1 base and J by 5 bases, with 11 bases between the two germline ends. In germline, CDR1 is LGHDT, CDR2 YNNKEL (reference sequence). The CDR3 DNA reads TGTGCCAGCAGCCAAGTACTGGAGTGGGAGACCCAGTACTTC. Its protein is CASSQVLEWETQYF.

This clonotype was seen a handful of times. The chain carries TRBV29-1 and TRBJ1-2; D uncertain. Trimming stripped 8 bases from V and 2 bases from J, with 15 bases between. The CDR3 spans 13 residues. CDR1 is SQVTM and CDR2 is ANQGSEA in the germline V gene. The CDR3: CSHGEKANYGYTF. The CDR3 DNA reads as TGCAGCCACGGTGAGAAGGCAAACTATGGCTACACCTTC.

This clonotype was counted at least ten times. The CDR3 loop reads CASSQDYFVPGETQYF. CDR3 sequence (DNA): TGTGCCAGCAGCCAAGATTACTTCGTTCCCGGAGAGACCCAGTACTTC. The chain joins TRBV4-2 to TRBJ2-5; D ambiguous. The CDR3 length is 16 residues. The V gene's germline CDR1 is LGHNA and CDR2 YNFKEQ. The V end was cut by 0 bases, the J end by 4 bases, with 15 bases between.

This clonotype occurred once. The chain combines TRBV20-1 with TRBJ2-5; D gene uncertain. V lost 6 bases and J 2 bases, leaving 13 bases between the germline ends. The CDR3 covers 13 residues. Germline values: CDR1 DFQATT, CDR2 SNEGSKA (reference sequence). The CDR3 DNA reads TGCAGTGCAAAGAGGACGGATCAAGAGACCCAGTACTTC. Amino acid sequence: CSAKRTDQETQYF.